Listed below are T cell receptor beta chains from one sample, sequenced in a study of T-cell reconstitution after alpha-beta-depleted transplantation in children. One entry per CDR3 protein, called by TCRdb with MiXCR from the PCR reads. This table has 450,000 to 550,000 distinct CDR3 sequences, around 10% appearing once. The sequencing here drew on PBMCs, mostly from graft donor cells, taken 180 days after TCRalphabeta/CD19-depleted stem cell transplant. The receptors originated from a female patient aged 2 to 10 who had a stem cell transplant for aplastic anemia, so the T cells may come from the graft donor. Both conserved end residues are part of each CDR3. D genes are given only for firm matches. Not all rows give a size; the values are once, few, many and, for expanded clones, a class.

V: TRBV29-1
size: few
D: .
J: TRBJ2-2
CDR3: CSVVKIIGAAGELFF
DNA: TGCAGCGTTGTCAAAATCATCGGGGCTGCCGGGGAGCTGTTTTTT

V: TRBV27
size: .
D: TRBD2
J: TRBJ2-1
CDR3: CASSQPSLTSGSYNEQFF
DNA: TGTGCCAGCAGTCAGCCCTCCTTGACTAGCGGGAGCTACAATGAGCAGTTCTTC

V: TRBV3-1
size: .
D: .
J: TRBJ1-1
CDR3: CASSHLKGNTEAFF
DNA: TGTGCCAGCAGCCATCTGAAGGGAAACACTGAAGCTTTCTTT

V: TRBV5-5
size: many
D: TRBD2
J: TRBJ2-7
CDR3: CASSFLPSGRVEQYF
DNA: TGTGCCAGCAGCTTTCTGCCTAGCGGGAGGGTAGAGCAGTACTTC

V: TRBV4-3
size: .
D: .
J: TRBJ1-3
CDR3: CASSQVWNSGNTIYF
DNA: TGCGCCAGCAGCCAAGTTTGGAACTCTGGAAACACCATATATTTT

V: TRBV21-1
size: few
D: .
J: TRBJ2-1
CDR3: CASSSIPPIRGRLHEQFF
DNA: TGTGCCAGCAGCTCCATTCCCCCTATACGCGGGAGGCTCCATGAGCAGTTCTTC

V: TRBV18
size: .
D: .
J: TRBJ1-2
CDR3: CASSRENYGYTF
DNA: TGTGCCAGCTCACGGGAGAACTATGGCTACACCTTC

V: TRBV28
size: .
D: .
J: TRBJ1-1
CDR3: CASSSHRVVDTEAFF
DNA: TGTGCCAGCAGTTCCCACAGGGTGGTGGACACTGAAGCTTTCTTT

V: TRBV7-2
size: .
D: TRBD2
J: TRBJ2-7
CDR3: CASSPRTRSDEQYF
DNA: TGTGCCAGCAGCCCGCGGACTAGGTCCGACGAGCAGTACTTC

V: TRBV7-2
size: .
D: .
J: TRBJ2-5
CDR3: CASTLPPGGETQYF
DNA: TGTGCCAGCACCCTTCCCCCCGGGGGCGAGACCCAGTACTTC

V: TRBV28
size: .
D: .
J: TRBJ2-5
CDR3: CATLGIQETQYF
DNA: TGTGCCACTCTCGGCATTCAAGAGACCCAGTACTTC

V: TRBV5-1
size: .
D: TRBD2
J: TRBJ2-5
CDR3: CASSVGGAGPEETQYF
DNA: TGCGCCAGCAGCGTCGGTGGAGCGGGACCGGAAGAGACCCAGTACTTC

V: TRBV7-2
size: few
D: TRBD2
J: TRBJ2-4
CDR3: CASSLALSGRGAKNIQYF
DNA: TGTGCCAGCAGCTTAGCCCTTAGCGGGAGAGGGGCCAAAAACATTCAGTACTTC

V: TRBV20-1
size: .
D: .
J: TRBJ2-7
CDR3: CSAGSGNYGEQYF
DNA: TGCAGTGCCGGGAGCGGCAACTACGGGGAGCAGTACTTC

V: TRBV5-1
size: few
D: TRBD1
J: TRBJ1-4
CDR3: CASSLSGTGVNEKLFF
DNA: TGCGCCAGCAGCTTGTCCGGGACAGGCGTAAATGAAAAACTGTTTTTT

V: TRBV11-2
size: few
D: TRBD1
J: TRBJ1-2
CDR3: CASSLTAQGASYTF
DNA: TGTGCCAGCAGCTTGACAGCACAGGGGGCCAGCTACACCTTC

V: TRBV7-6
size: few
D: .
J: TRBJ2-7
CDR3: CASSLGGKGEQYF
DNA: TGTGCCAGCAGCTTAGGGGGGAAAGGCGAGCAGTACTTC

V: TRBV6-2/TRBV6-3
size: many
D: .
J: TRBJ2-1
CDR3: CASRRLDEQFF
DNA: TGTGCCAGCAGGAGGCTAGACGAGCAGTTCTTC

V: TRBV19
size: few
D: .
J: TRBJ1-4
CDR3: CASSIRSGTRANEKLFF
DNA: TGTGCCAGTAGTATTCGCTCAGGCACACGGGCTAATGAAAAACTGTTTTTT

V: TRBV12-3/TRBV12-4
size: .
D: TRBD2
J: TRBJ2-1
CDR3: CASSLLAGGANEQFF
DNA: TGTGCCAGCAGCTTACTAGCGGGAGGTGCAAATGAGCAGTTCTTC

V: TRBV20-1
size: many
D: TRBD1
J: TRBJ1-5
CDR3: CSASRPLQGARSNQPQHF
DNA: TGCAGTGCTAGCCGTCCCCTGCAGGGGGCTCGTAGCAATCAGCCCCAGCATTTT

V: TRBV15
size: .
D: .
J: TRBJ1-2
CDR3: CATSGETGHRTF
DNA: TGTGCCACCAGCGGAGAAACAGGGCACAGGACCTTC

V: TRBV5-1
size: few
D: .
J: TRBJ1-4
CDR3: CASSLARQSTNEKLFF
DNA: TGCGCCAGCAGCTTGGCCCGACAGTCAACTAATGAAAAACTGTTTTTT

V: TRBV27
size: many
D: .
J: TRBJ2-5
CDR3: CASSLFGETQYF
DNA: TGTGCCAGCAGTTTATTTGGGGAGACCCAGTACTTC

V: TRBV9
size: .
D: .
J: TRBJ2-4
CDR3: CASSVDLAKNIQYF
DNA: TGTGCCAGCAGCGTAGATTTGGCCAAAAACATTCAGTACTTC

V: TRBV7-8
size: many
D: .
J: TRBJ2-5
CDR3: CASSLVIIRRGVQETQYF
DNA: TGTGCCAGCAGCTTAGTCATTATCAGGCGAGGAGTCCAAGAGACCCAGTACTTC

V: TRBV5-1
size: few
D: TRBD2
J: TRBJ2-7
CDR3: CASEERPSGSYEQYF
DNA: TGCGCCAGCGAAGAGAGGCCTAGCGGATCCTACGAGCAGTACTTC

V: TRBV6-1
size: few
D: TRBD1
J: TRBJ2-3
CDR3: CASSTGQGAQDVTDTQYF
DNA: TGTGCCAGCAGTACGGGACAGGGGGCGCAGGATGTCACAGATACGCAGTATTTT

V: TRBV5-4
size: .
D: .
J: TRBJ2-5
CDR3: CASSSPNDKRKETQYF
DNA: TGTGCCAGCAGCTCCCCAAACGATAAGCGCAAAGAGACCCAGTACTTC

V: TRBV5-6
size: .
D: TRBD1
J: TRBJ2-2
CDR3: CASSWGQGFPGELFF
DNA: TGTGCCAGCAGCTGGGGACAGGGGTTTCCCGGGGAGCTGTTTTTT

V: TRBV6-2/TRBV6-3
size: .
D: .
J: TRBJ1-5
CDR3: CASSYLLRLISNQPQHF
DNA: TGTGCCAGCAGTTACCTTTTGCGCCTGATTAGCAATCAGCCCCAGCATTTT

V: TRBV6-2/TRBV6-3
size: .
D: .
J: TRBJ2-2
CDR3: CATVKYRELFF
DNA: TGTGCCACGGTGAAATATCGGGAGCTGTTTTTT

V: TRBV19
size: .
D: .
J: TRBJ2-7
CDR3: CASSITGLAYEQYF
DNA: TGTGCCAGTAGTATAACGGGATTGGCCTACGAGCAGTACTTC

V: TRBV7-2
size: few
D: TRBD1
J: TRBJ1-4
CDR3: CASSLSQGVNEKLFF
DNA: TGTGCCAGCAGCTTGTCTCAGGGGGTGAATGAAAAACTGTTTTTT

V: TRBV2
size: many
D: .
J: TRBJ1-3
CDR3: CATRDSPGNTIYF
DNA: TGTGCTACCAGGGACTCCCCTGGAAACACCATATATTTT